This TCR beta chain was documented in a study of blood T cell repertoires in COVID-19. Study-wide context: Samples representing acute and convalescent COVID-19 were sourced from the United States, Italy and Spain.

As originally analysed: The assay estimated nucleated cells by amplifying reference gene primers. TCRdb keeps only in-frame clones here, not all; method: immunoSEQ multiplex PCR. Clone size and V and J calls were adopted from that table, with D and trimming inferred from the DNA. The data show approximately 170,000 clones, roughly nine tenths seen once. CDR3 size: 16 residues. Germline V gene lookup returns CDR1 SGDLS and CDR2 YYNGEE. With 0 bases clipped from V and 5 bases from J, the junction kept 6 bases outside the gene matches. Points on this clone: In the same sample, other DNA sequences code for this CDR3.

J is TRBJ2-7 and V is TRBV9; 12 bases align to TRBD1. The specimen was peripheral blood. This TCR was recovered from a woman in her 70s with acute or convalescent COVID-19. The CDR3 sequence: CASSVGGGTGGNEQYF. The CDR3 nucleotides are TGTGCCAGCAGCGTAGGGGGGGGGACAGGGGGCAACGAGCAGTACTTC. Supplemented by reference TRBV9 and TRBJ2-7, the full variable domain reads DSGVTQTPKHLITATGQRVTLRCSPRSGDLSVYWYQQSLDQGLQFLIQYYNGEERAKGNILERFSAQQFPDLHSELNLSSLELGDSALYFCASSVGGGTGGNEQYFGPGTRLTVT.